This note documents a single TCR beta chain sequence. Its antigen is as yet unknown. CDR3 length: 12 amino acids. The germline V gene has CDR1 SNHLY and CDR2 FYNNEI. This specimen comes from a study of response to subunit inactivated influenza vaccine. Study-level findings and limits: Every seasonal influenza vaccination brings in few new T cells, the authors suggested.

TCRdb re-derived calls from the RT-PCR reads in MiXCR, one entry per CDR3 protein. The repertoire includes roughly 160,000 distinct CDR3 sequences, about 10% of them detected once, and about a third sits in the top ten. This sample comprised CD8+ T cells sorted from PBMCs, obtained less than 25 months after vaccination. This receptor was taken from a man aged 45 to 75 who received an inactivated influenza vaccine. The chain carries TRBV2 and TRBJ1-2; D not certain. CDR3 bases: TGTGCAGGAGCGTGGGGAGGCTATGGCTACACCTTC. Amino acids: CAGAWGGYGYTF.